Included here is one T cell receptor (beta chain) sequence, with context. Some clones are missing from TCRdb's copy, which holds only in-frame ones; the method was immunoSEQ multiplex PCR. The sample includes almost 85,000 clones, 94% seen only once; the top ten take 4.5% to 6%. Germline V gene sequence: CDR1 MNHEY, CDR2 SMNVEV (reference sequence). The CDR3 covers 16 residues. V was pared by 4 bases and J by 0 bases, with 13 bases between. The sample originates from a study of control samples from healthy donors and cancer patients. The sample consisted of blood. J is TRBJ1-3 and V is TRBV27; D might be TRBD1 (6 bases). The clonotype comes from a young woman in good health. CDR3 DNA sequence: TGTGCCAGCAGTTACCGGACAGACGACTCTGGAAACACCATATATTTT. Amino acids: CASSYRTDDSGNTIYF.